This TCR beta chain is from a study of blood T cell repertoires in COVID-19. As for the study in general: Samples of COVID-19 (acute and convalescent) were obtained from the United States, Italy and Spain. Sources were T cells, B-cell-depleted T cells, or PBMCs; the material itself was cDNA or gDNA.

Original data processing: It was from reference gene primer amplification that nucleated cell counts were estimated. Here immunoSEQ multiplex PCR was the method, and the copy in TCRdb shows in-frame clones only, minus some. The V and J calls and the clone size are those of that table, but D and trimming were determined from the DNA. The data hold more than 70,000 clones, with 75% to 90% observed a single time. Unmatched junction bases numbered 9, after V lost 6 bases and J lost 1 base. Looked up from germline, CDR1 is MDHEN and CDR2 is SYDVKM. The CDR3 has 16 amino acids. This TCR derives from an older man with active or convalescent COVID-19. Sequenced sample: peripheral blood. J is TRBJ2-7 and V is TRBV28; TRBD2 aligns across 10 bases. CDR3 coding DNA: TGTGCCAGCAGGGGAAAAGGACTAGCGGAGTCCTACGAGCAGTACTTC. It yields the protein CASRGKGLAESYEQYF.